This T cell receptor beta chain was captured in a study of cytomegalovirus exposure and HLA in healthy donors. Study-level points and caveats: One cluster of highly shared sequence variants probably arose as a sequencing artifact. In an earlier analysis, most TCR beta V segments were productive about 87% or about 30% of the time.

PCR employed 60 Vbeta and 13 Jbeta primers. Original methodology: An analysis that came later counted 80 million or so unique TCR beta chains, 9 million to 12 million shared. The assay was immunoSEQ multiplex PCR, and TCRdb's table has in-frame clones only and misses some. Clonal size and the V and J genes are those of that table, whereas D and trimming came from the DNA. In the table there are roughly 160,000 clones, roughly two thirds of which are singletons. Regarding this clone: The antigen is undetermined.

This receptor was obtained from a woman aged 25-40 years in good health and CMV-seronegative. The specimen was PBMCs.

The CDR3 here is CASSVGRLAGGLNEQFF. CDR3 DNA sequence: TGTGCCAGCAGCGTAGGCCGACTAGCGGGGGGGCTGAATGAGCAGTTCTTC. The chain is built from TRBV9 and TRBJ2-1, with 14 nucleotides matching TRBD2. V shed 0 bases, J shed 7 bases, and the junction held 6 bases outside the gene matches. Germline CDR1 reads SGDLS; CDR2 reads YYNGEE. CDR3 length: 17 residues.